What follows are 11 T cell receptor beta chains derived from one specimen sequenced in a study of cytomegalovirus exposure and HLA in healthy donors. 13 Jbeta primers and 60 Vbeta primers were used for the PCR. Profiling relied on immunoSEQ multiplex PCR, and the TCRdb table lists in-frame clones only, not all of them. The sample carries 150,000 to 200,000 clones, roughly 88% recorded once. The sequencing sample was made of PBMCs. The receptors come from a woman aged 18-29 years in good health and CMV-seronegative.

The gene calls are TRBV7-6 and TRBJ2-1; 12 positions agree with TRBD2. The V gene end was trimmed by 1 base and the J gene end by 12 bases; junction bases not matched to a gene: 10. Germline V gene lookup returns CDR1 SGHVS and CDR2 FNYEAQ. This CDR3 spans 16 amino acids. Here the CDR3 DNA reads TGTGCCAGCAGCTTAGGTACTAGCGGGGGGCCTCAGAGGCAGTTCTTC. It encodes CASSLGTSGGPQRQFF.

The V call is TRBV5-1, the J call TRBJ1-1, with a weak D call TRBD1 (5 bases). Germline values: CDR1 SGHRS, CDR2 YFSETQ. The CDR3 sequence is 14 residues long. The V and J ends lost 4 bases and 7 bases respectively, with 17 bases between them. CDR3 DNA: TGCGCCAGCAGCGGAGACCAAGGGGTTAGTGAAGCTTTCTTT. It codes for CASSGDQGVSEAFF.

The rearrangement joins TRBV18 to TRBJ1-1, with D possibly matching TRBD1 (6 bases). Trimming shortened V by 6 bases and J by 6 bases, and 23 bases separated the two germline ends. Germline V gives CDR1 KGHSH, CDR2 LQKENI. The CDR3 spans 16 residues. CDR3 region: CASSQLGGTLGPEAFF. CDR3 nucleotides: TGTGCCAGCTCCCAGCTAGGGGGTACTTTGGGTCCTGAAGCTTTCTTT.

V usage is TRBV6-1 and J usage is TRBJ1-3; D unclear. Trimming removed 5 bases at V and 0 bases at J, with 11 bases between. Germline-derived CDR1 and CDR2 are MNHNS and SASEGT. This CDR3 is built from 15 residues. Written as DNA, the CDR3 is TGTGCCAGCAGTCGCAAGTGGAGCTCTGGAAACACCATATATTTT. This sequence encodes CASSRKWSSGNTIYF.

This chain links TRBV5-1 with TRBJ1-2; D is perhaps TRBD1 (6 bases). The CDR3 totals 14 residues. V was pared by 4 bases and J by 2 bases, with 12 bases between. CDR1 and CDR2 (germline): SGHRS, YFSETQ. The CDR3 coding sequence is TGCGCCAGCAGCACCACCGGGACAAACTATGGCTACACCTTC. This codes for CASSTTGTNYGYTF.

The chain joins TRBV10-2 to TRBJ1-5; no clear D. This CDR3 contains 19 residues. Germline CDR1 reads WSHSY; CDR2 reads SAAADI. V gave up 0 bases and J gave up 5 bases, with 23 bases separating them. The CDR3 here is CASSESVPPSFPKYQPQHF. DNA for the CDR3: TGCGCCAGCAGTGAGTCTGTCCCCCCTAGTTTTCCAAAATATCAGCCCCAGCATTTT.

J is TRBJ2-7 and V is TRBV28, with a possible D match to TRBD1 (6 bases). The CDR3 is made up of 14 amino acids. Germline values: CDR1 MDHEN, CDR2 SYDVKM. V lost 5 bases to trimming and J lost 3 bases, with 14 bases between them. CDR3 DNA sequence: TGTGCCAGCAGTCTACCGACAGGAAGCTACGAGCAGTACTTC. This encodes CASSLPTGSYEQYF.

The J gene is TRBJ1-4, the V gene TRBV2; possibly TRBD1 for D (5 bases). Trimming took 2 bases from V and 3 from J, leaving 10 bases between them. Germline CDR1 and CDR2: SNHLY and FYNNEI. The CDR3 has 15 amino acids. The CDR3 coding sequence is TGTGCCAGCAGTGAATGGGGGACTTCTAATGAAAAACTGTTTTTT. It codes for CASSEWGTSNEKLFF.

This clone was recorded once. This chain links TRBV10-3 with TRBJ2-3; the match to TRBD2 covers 8 bases. Trimming cost V 3 bases and J 6 bases; bases outside gene matches: 8. The CDR3 totals 15 residues. Germline CDR1 and CDR2: ENHRY and SYGVKD. In nucleotides, the CDR3 is TGTGCCATCAGTGATGAACGGGGGGGCAGGGATACGCAGTATTTT. It codes for CAISDERGGRDTQYF.

The CDR3: CASSLAKGAGEQYF. CDR3 DNA: TGTGCCAGCAGCTTAGCAAAGGGGGCTGGCGAGCAGTACTTC. This chain connects TRBV11-1 to TRBJ2-7; 7 bases align to TRBD1. The CDR3 is made up of 14 amino acids. In germline, CDR1 is SGHAT, CDR2 FQDESV (reference sequence). With V trimmed by 0 bases and J by 6 bases, 5 bases remained unmatched.

In DNA form, the CDR3 reads TGCGCCAGCAGTCAACCTTACTGGAACACTGAAGCTTTCTTT. As protein: CASSQPYWNTEAFF. This sequence joins TRBV23-1 and TRBJ1-1; D gene ambiguous. Being an ORF, TRBV23-1 has a function that is uncertain. The length of the CDR3 is 14 residues. V lost 2 bases and J lost 1, with 8 bases in between.